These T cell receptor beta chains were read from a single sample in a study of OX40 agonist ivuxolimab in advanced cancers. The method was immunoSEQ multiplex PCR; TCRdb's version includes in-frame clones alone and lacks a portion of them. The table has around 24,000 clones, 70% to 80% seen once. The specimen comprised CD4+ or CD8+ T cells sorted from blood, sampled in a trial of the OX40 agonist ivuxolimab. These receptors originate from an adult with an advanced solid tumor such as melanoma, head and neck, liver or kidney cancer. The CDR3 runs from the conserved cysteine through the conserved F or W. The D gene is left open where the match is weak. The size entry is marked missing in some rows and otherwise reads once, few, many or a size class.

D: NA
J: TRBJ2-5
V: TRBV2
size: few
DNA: TGTGCCAGCAGTGGTTGGGGAGAACTTCAAGAGACCCAGTACTTC
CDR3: CASSGWGELQETQYF

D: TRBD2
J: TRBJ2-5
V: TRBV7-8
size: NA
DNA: TGTGCCAGCAGCTTAGGAGCGGGGTTTGAGACCCAGTACTTC
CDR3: CASSLGAGFETQYF

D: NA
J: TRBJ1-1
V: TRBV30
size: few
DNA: TGTGCCTGGAGTACGGGGTTGGGCACTGAAGCTTTCTTT
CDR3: CAWSTGLGTEAFF

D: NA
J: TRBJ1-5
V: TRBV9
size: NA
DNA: TGTGCCAGCAACCGACAGGACAATCAGCCCCAGCATTTT
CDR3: CASNRQDNQPQHF

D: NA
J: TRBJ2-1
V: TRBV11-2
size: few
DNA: TGTGCCAGCAGCGTCCGAGGGAATCACAATGAGCAGTTCTTC
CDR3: CASSVRGNHNEQFF

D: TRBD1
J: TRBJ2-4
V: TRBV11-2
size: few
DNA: TGTGCCAGCAGCTTAGGGACAGGGCAGAACCCCAAAAACATTCAGTACTTC
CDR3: CASSLGTGQNPKNIQYF

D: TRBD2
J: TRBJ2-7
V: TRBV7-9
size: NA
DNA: TGTGCCAGCAGCCCACCCCCTAGCGGGACGTACGAGCAGTACTTC
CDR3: CASSPPPSGTYEQYF

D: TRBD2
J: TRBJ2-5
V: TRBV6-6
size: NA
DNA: TGTGCCAGCAGTTACTCATCGACTAGCCTGAAGACCCAGTACTTC
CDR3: CASSYSSTSLKTQYF

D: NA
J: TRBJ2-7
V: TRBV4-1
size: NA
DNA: TGCGCCAGCAGCCAAGTCCACCGGTCGGGGTACGAGCAGTACTTC
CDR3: CASSQVHRSGYEQYF

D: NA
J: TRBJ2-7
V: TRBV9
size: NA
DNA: TGTGCCAGCAGCGTAAGGGGCACAGAGCAGTACTTC
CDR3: CASSVRGTEQYF

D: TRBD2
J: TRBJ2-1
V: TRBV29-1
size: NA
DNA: TGCAGCGTTGAAGATCTAAGGCTAGCGGGAAATGAGCAGTTCTTC
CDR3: CSVEDLRLAGNEQFF

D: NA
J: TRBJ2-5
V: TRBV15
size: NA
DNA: TGTGCCACCAGCAGAGACCTGACAGGATCGGAGACCCAGTACTTC
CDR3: CATSRDLTGSETQYF

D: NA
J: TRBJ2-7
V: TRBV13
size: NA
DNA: TGTGCCAGCAGCTTAGTGGGGACACGGCAGGTAAACTTC
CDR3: CASSLVGTRQVNF

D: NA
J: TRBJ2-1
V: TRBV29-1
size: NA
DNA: TGCAGCGTTGACCTGCCACAGGGGAGGGGGCAGTTCTTC
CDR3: CSVDLPQGRGQFF

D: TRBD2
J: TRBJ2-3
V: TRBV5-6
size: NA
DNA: TGTGCCAGCAGCGAGGGACTAGCGGAGGTGATATTAACAGATACGCAGTATTTT
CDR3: CASSEGLAEVILTDTQYF

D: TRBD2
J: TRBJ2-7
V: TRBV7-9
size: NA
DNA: TGTGCCAGCAGCCCGAGGGGAGGGGAGGGCATCCACGAGCAGTACTTC
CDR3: CASSPRGGEGIHEQYF

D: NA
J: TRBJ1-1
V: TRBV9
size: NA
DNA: TGTGCCAGCAGCCCCCGGGCAAACACTGAAGCTTTCTTT
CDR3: CASSPRANTEAFF

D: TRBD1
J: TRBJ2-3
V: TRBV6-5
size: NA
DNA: TGTGCCAGCAAACGCGCCGTGGACAGGGGACGTACGCAGTATTTT
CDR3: CASKRAVDRGRTQYF

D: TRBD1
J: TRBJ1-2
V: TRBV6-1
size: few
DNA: TGTGCCAGCAGTGCCCAGGGACAGGGGATAAACTATGGCTACACCTTC
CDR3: CASSAQGQGINYGYTF

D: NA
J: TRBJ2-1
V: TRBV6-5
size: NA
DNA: TGTGCCAGCAGTTCATGGCCCCCCTACAATGAGCAGTTCTTC
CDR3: CASSSWPPYNEQFF

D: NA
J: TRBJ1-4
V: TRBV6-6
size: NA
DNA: TGTGCCAGCAGTTACTCACCCGACCAGAGGGAAAAACTGTTTTTT
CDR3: CASSYSPDQREKLFF

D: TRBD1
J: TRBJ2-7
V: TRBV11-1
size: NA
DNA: TGTGCCAGCACCAACACAGGGGACAAGCAGTACTTC
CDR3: CASTNTGDKQYF

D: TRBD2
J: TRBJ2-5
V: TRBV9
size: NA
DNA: TGTGCCAGCAGCGTAGGAGGGACTAGCGGGCCCCTCGAGGAGACCCAGTACTTC
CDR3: CASSVGGTSGPLEETQYF

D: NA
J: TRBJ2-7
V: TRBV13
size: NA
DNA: TGTGCCAGCAGCTTCGCGGGTGGGGATTTGAGGGACTACGAGCAGTACTTC
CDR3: CASSFAGGDLRDYEQYF

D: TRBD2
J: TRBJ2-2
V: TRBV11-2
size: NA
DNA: TGTGCCAGCAGCTTAGACTTGCGGGAGTATCCCGGGGAGCTGTTTTTT
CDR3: CASSLDLREYPGELFF

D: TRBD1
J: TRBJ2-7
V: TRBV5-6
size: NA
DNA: TGTGCCAGCGCCTCCGGGACAGGGTATAACGAGCAGTACTTC
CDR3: CASASGTGYNEQYF

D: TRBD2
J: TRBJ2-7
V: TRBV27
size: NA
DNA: TGTGCCAGCAGTTTAATAGCGGGAGGGCCCGAGCAGTACTTC
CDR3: CASSLIAGGPEQYF

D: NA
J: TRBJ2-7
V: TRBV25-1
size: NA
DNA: TGTGCCAGCAAACCCTCAGGGACGTCCCCCTACGAGCAGTACTTC
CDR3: CASKPSGTSPYEQYF

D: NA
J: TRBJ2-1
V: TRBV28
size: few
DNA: TGTGCCAGCAGCCCCCGGGACGGTACCTACAATGAGCAGTTCTTC
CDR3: CASSPRDGTYNEQFF

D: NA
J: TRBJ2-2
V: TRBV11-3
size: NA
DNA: TGTGCCAGCAGCTGGGGCACCGGGGAGCTGTTTTTT
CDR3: CASSWGTGELFF

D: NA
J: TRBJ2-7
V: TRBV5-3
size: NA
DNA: TGTGCCAGAAGCGCGGTTTGGGTGACCTACGAGCAGTACTTC
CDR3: CARSAVWVTYEQYF

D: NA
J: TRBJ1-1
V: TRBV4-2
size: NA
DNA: TGTGCCAGCAGCCAAGATTTGAGTCTCAAGAACACTGAAGCTTTCTTT
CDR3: CASSQDLSLKNTEAFF

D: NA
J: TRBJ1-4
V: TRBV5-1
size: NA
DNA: TGCGCCAGCAGCGTGTGGAGTGCTTATAATGAAAAACTGTTTTTT
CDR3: CASSVWSAYNEKLFF

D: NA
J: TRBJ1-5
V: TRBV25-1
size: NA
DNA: TGTGCCAGCAGTGAATTATCGTGGAGGGGAGGTCAGCCCCAGCATTTT
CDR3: CASSELSWRGGQPQHF

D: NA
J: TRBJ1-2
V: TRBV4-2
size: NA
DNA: TGTGCCAGCGCAACAGGACTCCTCTATGGCTACACCTTC
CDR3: CASATGLLYGYTF

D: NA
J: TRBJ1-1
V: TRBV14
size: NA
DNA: TGTGCCAGCAGCCAGAGTTTGAGTATCGACACTGAAGCTTTCTTT
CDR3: CASSQSLSIDTEAFF

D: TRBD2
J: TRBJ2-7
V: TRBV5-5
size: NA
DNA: TGTGCCACCGGGACTAGCGAGTACTACGAGCAGTACTTC
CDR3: CATGTSEYYEQYF

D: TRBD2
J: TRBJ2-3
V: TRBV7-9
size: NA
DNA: TGTGCCAGCAGCATCAGGACTAGCGGGAGTTCAGATACGCAGTATTTT
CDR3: CASSIRTSGSSDTQYF

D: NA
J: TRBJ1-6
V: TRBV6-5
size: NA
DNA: TGTGCCAGCAGTTATCAAGGGGAGGGTAATTCACCCCTCCACTTT
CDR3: CASSYQGEGNSPLHF

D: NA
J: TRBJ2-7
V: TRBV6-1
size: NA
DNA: TGTGCCAGCAGCCCCGGTTTAGAGCAGTACTTC
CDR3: CASSPGLEQYF

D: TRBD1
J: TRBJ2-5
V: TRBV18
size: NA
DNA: TGTGCCAGCTCATCCCGGGACAGGGAGCATACACAGGAGACCCAGTACTTC
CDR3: CASSSRDREHTQETQYF

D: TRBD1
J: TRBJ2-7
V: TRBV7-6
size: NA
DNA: TGTGCCAGCAGCTTAGAATACAGGGGCGAGCAGTACTTC
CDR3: CASSLEYRGEQYF

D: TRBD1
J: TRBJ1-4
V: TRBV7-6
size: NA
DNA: TGTGCCAGCAGCTTAGGCGGGACAGCAACTAATGAAAAACTGTTTTTT
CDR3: CASSLGGTATNEKLFF

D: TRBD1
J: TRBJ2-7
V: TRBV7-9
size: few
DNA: TGTGCCAGCAGCTTAGACAGGGGAAGCTCCTACGAGCAGTACTTC
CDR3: CASSLDRGSSYEQYF

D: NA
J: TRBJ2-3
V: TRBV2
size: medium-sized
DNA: TGTGCCAGCAGTGGGGAGGGGGGCCACACAGATACGCAGTATTTT
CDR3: CASSGEGGHTDTQYF

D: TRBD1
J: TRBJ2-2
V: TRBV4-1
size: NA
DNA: TGCGCCAGCAGCCAGCCAGGGGGCACCGGGGAGCTGTTTTTT
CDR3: CASSQPGGTGELFF

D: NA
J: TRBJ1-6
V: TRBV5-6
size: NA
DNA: TGTGCCAGCAGCTTGCAGGGGAGTGGATCACCCCTCCACTTT
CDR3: CASSLQGSGSPLHF

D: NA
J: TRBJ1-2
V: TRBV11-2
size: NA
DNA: TGTGCCAGCAGCTTCGGTCAGATCTATGGCTACACCTTC
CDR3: CASSFGQIYGYTF

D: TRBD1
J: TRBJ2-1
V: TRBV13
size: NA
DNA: TGTGCCAGCAGCTTCAGGGGGTCCTACAATGAGCAGTTCTTC
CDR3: CASSFRGSYNEQFF

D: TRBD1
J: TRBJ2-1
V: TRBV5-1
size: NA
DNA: TGCGCCAGCAGTTTGGGACAGGGGTATCGGCAGTTCTTC
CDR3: CASSLGQGYRQFF

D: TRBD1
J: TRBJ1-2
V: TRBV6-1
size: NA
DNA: TGTGCCAGCAGTGATATAGGGGGCGACGGCGGCTACACCTTC
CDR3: CASSDIGGDGGYTF

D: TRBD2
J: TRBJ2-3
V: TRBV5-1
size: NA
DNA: TGCGCCAGCAGCTTTGCTGTGGGACTAGCGGGGTCTAGCACAGATACGCAGTATTTT
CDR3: CASSFAVGLAGSSTDTQYF

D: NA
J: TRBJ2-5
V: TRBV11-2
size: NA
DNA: TGTGCCAGCAGGAAGGGATTTGGGCAAGAGACCCAGTACTTC
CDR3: CASRKGFGQETQYF